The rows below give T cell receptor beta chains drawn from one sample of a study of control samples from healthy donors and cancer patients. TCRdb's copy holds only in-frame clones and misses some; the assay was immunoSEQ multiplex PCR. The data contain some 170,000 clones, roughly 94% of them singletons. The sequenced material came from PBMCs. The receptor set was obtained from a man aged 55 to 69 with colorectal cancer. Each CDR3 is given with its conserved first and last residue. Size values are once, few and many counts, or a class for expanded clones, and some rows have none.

CDR3 protein: CSVGQDTYEQYF
J gene: TRBJ2-7
clone size: .
V gene: TRBV29-1

CDR3 protein: CASSSYGTGGPYSNQPQHF
J gene: TRBJ1-5
clone size: .
V gene: TRBV7-9

CDR3 protein: CASSLRGQGQYF
J gene: TRBJ2-3
clone size: .
V gene: TRBV3-1/TRBV3-2

CDR3 protein: CASSARSQGPLHF
J gene: TRBJ1-6
clone size: .
V gene: TRBV9

CDR3 protein: CASSTTGFAGEQYF
J gene: TRBJ2-7
clone size: .
V gene: TRBV6-5

CDR3 protein: CASSWEGTVNYGYTF
J gene: TRBJ1-2
clone size: .
V gene: TRBV6-5

CDR3 protein: CATNRPGAGAQNEKLFF
J gene: TRBJ1-4
clone size: once
V gene: TRBV15

CDR3 protein: CAWQRTDTQYF
J gene: TRBJ2-3
clone size: .
V gene: TRBV30

CDR3 protein: CASSPGDSPYEQYF
J gene: TRBJ2-7
clone size: .
V gene: TRBV4-2

CDR3 protein: CASSTQDTGELFF
J gene: TRBJ2-2
clone size: once
V gene: TRBV12-3/TRBV12-4

CDR3 protein: CASSLGRYEQYF
J gene: TRBJ2-7
clone size: once
V gene: TRBV11-2

CDR3 protein: CSVDRGIDTEAFF
J gene: TRBJ1-1
clone size: .
V gene: TRBV29-1

CDR3 protein: CASSIRDMGDSPLHF
J gene: TRBJ1-6
clone size: .
V gene: TRBV19

CDR3 protein: CASTNRGQGETEAFF
J gene: TRBJ1-1
clone size: .
V gene: TRBV6-6

CDR3 protein: CASSQDVGETQYF
J gene: TRBJ2-5
clone size: .
V gene: TRBV18

CDR3 protein: CATSDSPDSTDTQYF
J gene: TRBJ2-3
clone size: .
V gene: TRBV24-1

CDR3 protein: CASSIVPIDRSTDTQYF
J gene: TRBJ2-3
clone size: once
V gene: TRBV19

CDR3 protein: CSVDRQTYGYTF
J gene: TRBJ1-2
clone size: .
V gene: TRBV29-1

CDR3 protein: CAWTGAINQPQHF
J gene: TRBJ1-5
clone size: few
V gene: TRBV30

CDR3 protein: CASSIGSLGTYEQYF
J gene: TRBJ2-7
clone size: .
V gene: TRBV19

CDR3 protein: CASSQDQVFTGKAEAFF
J gene: TRBJ1-1
clone size: .
V gene: TRBV4-1

CDR3 protein: CASSASGTAGDTQYF
J gene: TRBJ2-3
clone size: .
V gene: TRBV9

CDR3 protein: CATRDAQETQYF
J gene: TRBJ2-5
clone size: .
V gene: TRBV10-3

CDR3 protein: CASTLDRSYSGNTIYF
J gene: TRBJ1-3
clone size: .
V gene: TRBV2

CDR3 protein: CASSIIGYQETQYF
J gene: TRBJ2-5
clone size: .
V gene: TRBV19

CDR3 protein: CASSEEGAHSSYNSPLHF
J gene: TRBJ1-6
clone size: .
V gene: TRBV6-1

CDR3 protein: CASSSPDRRGTEAFF
J gene: TRBJ1-1
clone size: .
V gene: TRBV5-6

CDR3 protein: CASSVGDTQYF
J gene: TRBJ2-3
clone size: many
V gene: TRBV25-1

CDR3 protein: CASSGTGGTDTQYF
J gene: TRBJ2-3
clone size: .
V gene: TRBV7-2

CDR3 protein: CASSEGMGGAEAFF
J gene: TRBJ1-1
clone size: .
V gene: TRBV7-2

CDR3 protein: CASSFRGSDTIYF
J gene: TRBJ1-3
clone size: .
V gene: TRBV12-3/TRBV12-4

CDR3 protein: CASSPSSGQSNYGYTF
J gene: TRBJ1-2
clone size: .
V gene: TRBV3-1/TRBV3-2

CDR3 protein: CASSLADRGGRETQYF
J gene: TRBJ2-5
clone size: .
V gene: TRBV5-1

CDR3 protein: CASSLEAGSSYEQYF
J gene: TRBJ2-7
clone size: .
V gene: TRBV5-4

CDR3 protein: CASSILSGSSNQPQHF
J gene: TRBJ1-5
clone size: .
V gene: TRBV19

CDR3 protein: CASSLPTGELFF
J gene: TRBJ2-2
clone size: .
V gene: TRBV12-3/TRBV12-4

CDR3 protein: CASSEQSRGRGYTF
J gene: TRBJ1-2
clone size: once
V gene: TRBV2